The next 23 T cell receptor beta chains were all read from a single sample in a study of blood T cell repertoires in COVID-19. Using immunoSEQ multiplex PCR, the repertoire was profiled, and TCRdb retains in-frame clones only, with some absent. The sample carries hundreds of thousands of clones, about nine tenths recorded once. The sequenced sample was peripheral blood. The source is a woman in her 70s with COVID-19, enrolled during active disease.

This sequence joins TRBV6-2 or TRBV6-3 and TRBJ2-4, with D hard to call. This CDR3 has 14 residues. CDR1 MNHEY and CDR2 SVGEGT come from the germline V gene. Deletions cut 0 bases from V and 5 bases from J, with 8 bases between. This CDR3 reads CASSYSGAENIQYF. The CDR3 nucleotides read TGTGCCAGCAGTTACTCGGGCGCTGAAAACATTCAGTACTTC.

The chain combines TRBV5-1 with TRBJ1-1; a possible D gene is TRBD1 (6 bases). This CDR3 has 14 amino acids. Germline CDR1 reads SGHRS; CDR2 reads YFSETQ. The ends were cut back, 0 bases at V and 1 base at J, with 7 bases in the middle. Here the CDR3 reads CASSLADRNTEAFF. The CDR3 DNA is TGCGCCAGCAGCTTGGCGGACAGGAACACTGAAGCTTTCTTT.

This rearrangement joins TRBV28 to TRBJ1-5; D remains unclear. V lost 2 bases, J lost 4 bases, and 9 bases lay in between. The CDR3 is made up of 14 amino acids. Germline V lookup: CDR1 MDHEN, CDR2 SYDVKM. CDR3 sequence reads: CASSLRGRNQPQHF. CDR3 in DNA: TGTGCCAGCAGTTTACGGGGAAGAAATCAGCCCCAGCATTTT.

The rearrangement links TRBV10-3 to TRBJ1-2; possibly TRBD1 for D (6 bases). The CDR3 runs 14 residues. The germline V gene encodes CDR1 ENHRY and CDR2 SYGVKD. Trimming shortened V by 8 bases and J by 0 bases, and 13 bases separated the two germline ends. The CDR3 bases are TGTGCCATCTCCGACAGGATAGCTAACTATGGCTACACCTTC. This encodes CAISDRIANYGYTF.

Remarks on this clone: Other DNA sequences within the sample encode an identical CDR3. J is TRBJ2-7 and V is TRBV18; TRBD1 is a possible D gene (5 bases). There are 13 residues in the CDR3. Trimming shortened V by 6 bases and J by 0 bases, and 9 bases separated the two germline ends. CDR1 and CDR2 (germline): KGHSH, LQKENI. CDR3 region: CASSPDSSYEQYF. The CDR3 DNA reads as TGTGCCAGCTCTCCTGACAGCTCCTACGAGCAGTACTTC.

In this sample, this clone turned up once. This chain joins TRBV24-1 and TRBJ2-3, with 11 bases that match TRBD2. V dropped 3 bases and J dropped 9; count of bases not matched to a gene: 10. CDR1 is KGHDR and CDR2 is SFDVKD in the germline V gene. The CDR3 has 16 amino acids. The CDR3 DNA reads TGTGCCACCAGTGATCAGTTAGCGGGGGGGCTAGGGACGCAGTATTTT. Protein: CATSDQLAGGLGTQYF.

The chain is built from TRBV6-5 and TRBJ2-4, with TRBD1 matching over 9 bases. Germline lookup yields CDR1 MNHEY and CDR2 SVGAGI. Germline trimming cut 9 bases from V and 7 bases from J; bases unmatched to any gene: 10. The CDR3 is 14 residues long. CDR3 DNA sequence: TGTGCCAGTGCCCCGGGACAGGGAGGGAACATTCAGTACTTC. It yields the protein CASAPGQGGNIQYF.

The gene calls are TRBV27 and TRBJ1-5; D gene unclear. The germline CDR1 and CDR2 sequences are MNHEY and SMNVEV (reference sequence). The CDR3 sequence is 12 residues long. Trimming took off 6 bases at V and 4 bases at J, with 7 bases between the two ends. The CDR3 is CASRAGNQPQHF. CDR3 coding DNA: TGTGCCAGCAGGGCAGGTAATCAGCCCCAGCATTTT.

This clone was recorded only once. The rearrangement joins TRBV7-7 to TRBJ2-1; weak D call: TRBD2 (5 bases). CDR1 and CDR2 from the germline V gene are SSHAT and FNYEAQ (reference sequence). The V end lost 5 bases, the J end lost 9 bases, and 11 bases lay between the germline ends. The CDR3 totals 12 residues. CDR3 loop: CASSPAGGEQFF. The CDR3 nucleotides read TGTGCCAGCAGCCCCGCCGGAGGTGAGCAGTTCTTC. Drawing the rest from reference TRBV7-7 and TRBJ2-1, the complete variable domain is GAGVSQSPRYKVTKRGQDVTLRCDPISSHATLYWYQQALGQGPEFLTYFNYEAQPDKSGLPSDRFSAERPEGSISTLTIQRTEQRDSAMYRCASSPAGGEQFFGPGTRLTVL.

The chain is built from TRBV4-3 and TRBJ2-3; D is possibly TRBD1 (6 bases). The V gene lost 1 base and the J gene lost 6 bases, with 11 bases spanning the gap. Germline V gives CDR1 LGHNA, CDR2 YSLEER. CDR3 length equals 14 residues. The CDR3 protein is CASSQGWGPDTQYF. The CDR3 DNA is TGCGCCAGCAGCCAAGGATGGGGGCCGGATACGCAGTATTTT.

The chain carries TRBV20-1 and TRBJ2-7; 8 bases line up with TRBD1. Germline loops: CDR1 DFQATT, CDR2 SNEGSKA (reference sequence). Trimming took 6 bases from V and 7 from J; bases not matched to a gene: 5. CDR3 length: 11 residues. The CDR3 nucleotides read TGCAGTGCACGGACAGGGTTGGAGCAGTACTTC. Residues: CSARTGLEQYF.

This CDR3 reads CASGTSTGELFF. The CDR3 DNA is TGTGCCAGCGGGACTAGTACCGGGGAGCTGTTTTTT. The chain joins TRBV6-5 to TRBJ2-2; 8 positions agree with TRBD2. Germline-derived CDR1 and CDR2 are MNHEY and SVGAGI. V lost 8 bases to trimming and J lost 5 bases; unmatched junction nucleotides: 1. The CDR3 is made up of 12 amino acids.

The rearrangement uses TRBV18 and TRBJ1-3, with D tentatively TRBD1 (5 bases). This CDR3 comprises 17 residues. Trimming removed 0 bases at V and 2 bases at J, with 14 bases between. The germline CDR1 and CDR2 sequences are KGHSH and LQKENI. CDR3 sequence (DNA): TGTGCCAGCTCACCACCGTGGCAGGGTACAACTGGAAACACCATATATTTT. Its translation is CASSPPWQGTTGNTIYF.

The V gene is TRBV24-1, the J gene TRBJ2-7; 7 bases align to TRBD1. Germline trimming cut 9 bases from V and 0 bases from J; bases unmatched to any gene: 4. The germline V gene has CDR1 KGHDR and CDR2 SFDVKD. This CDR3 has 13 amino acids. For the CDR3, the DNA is TGTGCCACCGGACAGGAGAGCTCCTACGAGCAGTACTTC. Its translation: CATGQESSYEQYF.

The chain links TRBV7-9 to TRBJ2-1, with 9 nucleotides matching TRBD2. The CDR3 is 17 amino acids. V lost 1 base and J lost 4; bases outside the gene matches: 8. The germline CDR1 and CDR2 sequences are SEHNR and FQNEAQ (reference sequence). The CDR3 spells CASSLGASGTRYNEQFF. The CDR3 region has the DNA TGTGCCAGCAGCTTAGGGGCTAGCGGGACCCGTTACAATGAGCAGTTCTTC.

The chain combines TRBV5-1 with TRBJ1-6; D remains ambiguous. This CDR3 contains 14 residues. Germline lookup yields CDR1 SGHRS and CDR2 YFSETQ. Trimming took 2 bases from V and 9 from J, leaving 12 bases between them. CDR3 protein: CASSFGEESSPLHF. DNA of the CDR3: TGCGCCAGCAGCTTTGGGGAGGAGAGTTCACCCCTCCACTTT.

CDR3 DNA: TGTGCCAGCAGTTTTGCAGGGGTCAGTATAGGTGGCTACACCTTC. Its translation is CASSFAGVSIGGYTF. J is TRBJ1-2 and V is TRBV28; the D gene is possibly TRBD1 (6 bases). The CDR3 has 15 amino acids. Germline CDR1 and CDR2: MDHEN and SYDVKM. The V and J ends lost 3 bases and 7 bases respectively, with 18 bases between them.

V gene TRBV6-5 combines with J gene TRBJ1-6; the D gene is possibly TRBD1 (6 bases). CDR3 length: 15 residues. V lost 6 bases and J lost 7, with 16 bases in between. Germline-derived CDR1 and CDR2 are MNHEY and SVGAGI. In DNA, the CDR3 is TGTGCCAGCAGCGGTGTACAGGGATTAAATTCACCCCTCCACTTT. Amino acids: CASSGVQGLNSPLHF.

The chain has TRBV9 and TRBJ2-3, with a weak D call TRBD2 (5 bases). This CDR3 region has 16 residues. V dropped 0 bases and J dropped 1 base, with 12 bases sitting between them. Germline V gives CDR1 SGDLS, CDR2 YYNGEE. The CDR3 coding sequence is TGTGCCAGCAGCGTAGTTCCAGCGGCGGGCACAGATACGCAGTATTTT. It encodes CASSVVPAAGTDTQYF.

Here the CDR3 DNA reads TGTGCCACAGGGGCGGGGACCCTCACAGATACGCAGTATTTT. This translates into CATGAGTLTDTQYF. This chain connects TRBV24-1 to TRBJ2-3; a weak D match, TRBD2 (6 bases). The V end lost 10 bases, the J end lost 2 bases, and 15 bases lay between the germline ends. The CDR3 loop spans 14 amino acids. CDR1 is KGHDR and CDR2 is SFDVKD in the germline V gene.

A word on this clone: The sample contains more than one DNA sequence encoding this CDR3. The CDR3 DNA follows: TGCGCCAGCAGCTCCCAGGGAGGTGGGACTGAAGCTTTCTTT. This encodes CASSSQGGGTEAFF. This chain links TRBV5-1 with TRBJ1-1; TRBD1 is a possible D gene (5 bases). CDR1 and CDR2 from the germline V gene are SGHRS and YFSETQ. The length of the CDR3 is 14 residues. Trimming took 3 bases from V and 5 from J, leaving 14 bases between them.

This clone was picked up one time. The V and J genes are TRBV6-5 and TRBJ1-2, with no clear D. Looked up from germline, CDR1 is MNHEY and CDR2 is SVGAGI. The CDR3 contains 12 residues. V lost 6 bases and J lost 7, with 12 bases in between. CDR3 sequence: CASRIGIAGYTF. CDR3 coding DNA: TGTGCCAGCAGGATCGGGATTGCTGGCTACACCTTC.

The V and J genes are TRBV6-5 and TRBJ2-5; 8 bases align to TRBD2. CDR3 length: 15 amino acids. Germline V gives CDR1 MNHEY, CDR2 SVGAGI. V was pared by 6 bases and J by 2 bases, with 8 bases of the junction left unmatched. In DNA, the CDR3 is TGTGCCAGCAGCGTCGAGCGGGGGCGACAAGAGACCCAGTACTTC. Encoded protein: CASSVERGRQETQYF.